The TCR beta chain under discussion was sequenced for a study of T cell responses to AZD1222 COVID-19 vaccine. Trimming took off 2 bases at V and 6 bases at J, with 14 bases between the two ends. The CDR3 consists of 14 residues. The germline V gene has CDR1 GTSNPN and CDR2 SVGIG (reference sequence). Profiling relied on immunoSEQ multiplex PCR, and the TCRdb table lists in-frame clones only, not all of them. Among under 300,000 clones listed, approximately 95% were seen once. On this clone: Its antigen is as yet unknown.

Study-wide results and limits: Only after the peak T cell response were repertoires sampled.

V and J are TRBV30 and TRBJ2-1; D gene uncertain. The material sequenced was peripheral blood, taken on day 0 of AZD1222 vaccination. This sequence originates from an adult in good health. CDR3 bases: TGTGCCTGGAGTAGAAAAAGAAACGCCAATGAGCAGTTCTTC. It specifies CAWSRKRNANEQFF.